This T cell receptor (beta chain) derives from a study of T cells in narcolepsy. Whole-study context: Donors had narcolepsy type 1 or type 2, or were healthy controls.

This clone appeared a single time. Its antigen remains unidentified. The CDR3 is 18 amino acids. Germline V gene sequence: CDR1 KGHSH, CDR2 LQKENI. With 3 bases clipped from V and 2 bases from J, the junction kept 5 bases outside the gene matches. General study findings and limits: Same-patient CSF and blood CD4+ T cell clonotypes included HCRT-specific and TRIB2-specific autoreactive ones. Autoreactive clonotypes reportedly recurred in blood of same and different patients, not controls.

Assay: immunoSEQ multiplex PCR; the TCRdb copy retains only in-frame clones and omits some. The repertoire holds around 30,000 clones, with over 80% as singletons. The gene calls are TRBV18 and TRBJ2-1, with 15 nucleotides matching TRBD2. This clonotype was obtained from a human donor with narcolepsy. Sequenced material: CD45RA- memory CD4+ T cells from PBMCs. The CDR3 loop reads CASSPGLAGGVAYNEQFF. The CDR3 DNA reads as TGTGCCAGCTCACCCGGACTAGCGGGGGGGGTGGCCTACAATGAGCAGTTCTTC.